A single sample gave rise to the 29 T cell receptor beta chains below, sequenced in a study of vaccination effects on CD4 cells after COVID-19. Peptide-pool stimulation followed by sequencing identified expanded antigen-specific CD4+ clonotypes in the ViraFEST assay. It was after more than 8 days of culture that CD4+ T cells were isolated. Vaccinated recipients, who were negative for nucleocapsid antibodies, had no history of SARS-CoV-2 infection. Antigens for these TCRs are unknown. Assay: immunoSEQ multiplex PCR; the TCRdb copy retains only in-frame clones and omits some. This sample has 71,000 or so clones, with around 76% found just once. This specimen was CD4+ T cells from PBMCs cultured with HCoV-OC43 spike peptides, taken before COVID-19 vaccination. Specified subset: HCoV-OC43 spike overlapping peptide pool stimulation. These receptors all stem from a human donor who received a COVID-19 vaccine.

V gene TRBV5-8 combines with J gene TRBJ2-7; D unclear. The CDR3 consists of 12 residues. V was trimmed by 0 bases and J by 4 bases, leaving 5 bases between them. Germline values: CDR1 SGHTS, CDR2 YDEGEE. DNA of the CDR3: TGTGCCAGCAGCTTGGCGTTGTACGAGCAGTACGTC. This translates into CASSLALYEQYV.

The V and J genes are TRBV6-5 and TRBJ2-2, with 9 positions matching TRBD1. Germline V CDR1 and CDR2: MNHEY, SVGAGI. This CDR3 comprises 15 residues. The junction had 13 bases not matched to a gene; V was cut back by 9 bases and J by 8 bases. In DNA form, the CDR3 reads TGTGCCAGTGGAAACAGGGGGCTATTAATGGGGGAGCTGTTTTTT. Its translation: CASGNRGLLMGELFF.

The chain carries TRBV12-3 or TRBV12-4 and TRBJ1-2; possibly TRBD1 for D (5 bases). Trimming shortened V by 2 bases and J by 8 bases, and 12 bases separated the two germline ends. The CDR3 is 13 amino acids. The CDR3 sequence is CASSLSGPGGYTF. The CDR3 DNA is TGTGCCAGCAGTTTATCGGGGCCGGGGGGCTACACCTTC.

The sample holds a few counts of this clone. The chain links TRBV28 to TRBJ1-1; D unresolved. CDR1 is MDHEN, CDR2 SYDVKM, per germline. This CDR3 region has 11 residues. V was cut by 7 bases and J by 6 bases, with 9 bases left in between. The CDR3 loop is CASTRPPEAFF. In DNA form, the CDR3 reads TGTGCCAGCACCAGGCCCCCTGAAGCTTTCTTT.

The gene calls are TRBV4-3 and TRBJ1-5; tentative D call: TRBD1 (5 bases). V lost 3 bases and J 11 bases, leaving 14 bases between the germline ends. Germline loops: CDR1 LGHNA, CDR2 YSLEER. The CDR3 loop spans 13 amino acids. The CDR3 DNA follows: TGCGCCAGCAGCCAGGGAAGACAAGGGGCCCAGCATTTT. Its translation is CASSQGRQGAQHF.

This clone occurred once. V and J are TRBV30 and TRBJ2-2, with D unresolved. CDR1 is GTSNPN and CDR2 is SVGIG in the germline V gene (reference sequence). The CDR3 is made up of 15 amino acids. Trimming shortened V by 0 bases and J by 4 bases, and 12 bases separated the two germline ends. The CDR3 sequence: CAWSVLGWGTGELFF. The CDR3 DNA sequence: TGTGCCTGGAGTGTATTGGGGTGGGGCACCGGGGAGCTGTTTTTT. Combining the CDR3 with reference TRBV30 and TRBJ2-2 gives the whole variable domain SQTIHQWPATLVQPVGSPLSLECTVEGTSNPNLYWYRQAAGRGLQLLFYSVGIGQISSEVPQNLSASRPQDRQFILSSKKLLLSDSGFYLCAWSVLGWGTGELFFGEGSRLTVL.

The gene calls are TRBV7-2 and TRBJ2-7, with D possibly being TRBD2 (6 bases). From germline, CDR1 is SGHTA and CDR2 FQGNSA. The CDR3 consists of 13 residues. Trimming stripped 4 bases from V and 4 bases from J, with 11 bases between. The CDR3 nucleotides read TGTGCCAGCAGCTACCCCGGGGGTTACGAGCAGTACGTC. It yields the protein CASSYPGGYEQYV.

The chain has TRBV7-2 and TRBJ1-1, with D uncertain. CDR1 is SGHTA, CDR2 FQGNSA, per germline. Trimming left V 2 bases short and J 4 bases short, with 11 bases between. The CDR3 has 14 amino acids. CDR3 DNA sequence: TGTGCCAGCAGCTTACGTAGAGGAAGCACTGAAGCTTTCTTT. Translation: CASSLRRGSTEAFF.

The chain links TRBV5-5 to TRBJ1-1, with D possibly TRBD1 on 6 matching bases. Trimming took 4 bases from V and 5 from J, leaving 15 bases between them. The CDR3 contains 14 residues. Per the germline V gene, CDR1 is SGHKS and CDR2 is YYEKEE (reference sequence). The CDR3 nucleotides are TGTGCCAGCAGCCTAAACGAGGGGGGAACTGAAGCTTTCTTT. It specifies CASSLNEGGTEAFF.

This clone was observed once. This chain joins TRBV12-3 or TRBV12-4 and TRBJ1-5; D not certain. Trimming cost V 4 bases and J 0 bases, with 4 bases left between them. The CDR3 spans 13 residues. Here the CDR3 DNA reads TGTGCCAGCAGTTCTACTAGCAATCAGCCCCAGCATTTT. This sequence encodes CASSSTSNQPQHF.

This chain's CDR3 is CASSRGASGGTDTQYF. In nucleotides, the CDR3 is TGCGCCAGCAGCCGGGGGGCTAGCGGGGGGACAGATACGCAGTATTTT. V and J are TRBV5-1 and TRBJ2-3; the match to TRBD2 covers 11 bases. Germline values: CDR1 SGHRS, CDR2 YFSETQ. After removal of 4 bases from V and 3 bases from J, the junction contained 7 bases not matched to a gene. The CDR3 spans 16 residues. Complete variable domain (other parts from reference TRBV5-1 and TRBJ2-3): KAGVTQTPRYLIKTRGQQVTLSCSPISGHRSVSWYQQTPGQGLQFLFEYFSETQRNKGNFPGRFSGRQFSNSRSEMNVSTLELGDSALYLCASSRGASGGTDTQYFGPGTRLTVL.

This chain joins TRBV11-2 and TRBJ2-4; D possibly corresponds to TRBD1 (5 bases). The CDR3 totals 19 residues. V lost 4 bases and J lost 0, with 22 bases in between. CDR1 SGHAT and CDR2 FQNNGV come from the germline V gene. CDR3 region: CASSSLKLGRSLAKNIQYF. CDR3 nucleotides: TGTGCCAGCAGCTCACTCAAATTGGGGCGGAGCTTAGCCAAAAACATTCAGTACTTC.

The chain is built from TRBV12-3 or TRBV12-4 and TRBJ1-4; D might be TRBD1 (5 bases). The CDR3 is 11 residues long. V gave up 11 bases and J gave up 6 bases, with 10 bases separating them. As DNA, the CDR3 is TGTGCCGGGGGGACGGATGAAAAACTGTTTTTT. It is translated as CAGGTDEKLFF.

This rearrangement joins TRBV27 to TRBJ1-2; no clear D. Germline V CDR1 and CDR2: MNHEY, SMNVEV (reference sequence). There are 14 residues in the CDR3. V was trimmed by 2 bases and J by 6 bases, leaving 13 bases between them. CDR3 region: CASSLIRGADGYTF. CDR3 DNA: TGTGCCAGCAGTTTAATAAGAGGAGCCGATGGCTACACCTTC.

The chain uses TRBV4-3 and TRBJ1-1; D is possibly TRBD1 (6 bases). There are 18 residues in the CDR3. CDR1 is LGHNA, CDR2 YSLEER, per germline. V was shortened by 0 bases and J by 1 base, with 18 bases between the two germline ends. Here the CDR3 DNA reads TGCGCCAGCAGCCAAGATTACCGGCCAGGGGTGAGGAACACTGAAGCTTTCTTT. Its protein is CASSQDYRPGVRNTEAFF.

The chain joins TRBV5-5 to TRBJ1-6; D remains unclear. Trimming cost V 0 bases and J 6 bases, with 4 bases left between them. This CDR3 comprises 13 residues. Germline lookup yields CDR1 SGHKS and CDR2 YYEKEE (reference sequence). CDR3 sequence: CASSLGPNSPLHF. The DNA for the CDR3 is TGTGCCAGCAGCTTGGGCCCTAATTCACCCCTCCACTTT.

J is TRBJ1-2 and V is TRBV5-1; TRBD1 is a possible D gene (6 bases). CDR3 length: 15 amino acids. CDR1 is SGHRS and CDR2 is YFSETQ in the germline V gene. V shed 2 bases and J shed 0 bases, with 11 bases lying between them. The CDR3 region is CASSFFTGPNYGYTF. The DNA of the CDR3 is TGCGCCAGCAGCTTCTTTACAGGGCCTAACTATGGCTACACCTTC.

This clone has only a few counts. For the CDR3, the DNA is TGTGCCAGCAGCTTGTCCCCAAGAGCTAACTATGGCTACACCTTC. It encodes CASSLSPRANYGYTF. The gene calls are TRBV5-5 and TRBJ1-2; D uncertain. The V end lost 1 base, the J end lost 0 bases, and 10 bases lay between the germline ends. The CDR3 extends over 15 amino acids. Germline V gene data show CDR1 as SGHKS and CDR2 as YYEKEE (reference sequence).

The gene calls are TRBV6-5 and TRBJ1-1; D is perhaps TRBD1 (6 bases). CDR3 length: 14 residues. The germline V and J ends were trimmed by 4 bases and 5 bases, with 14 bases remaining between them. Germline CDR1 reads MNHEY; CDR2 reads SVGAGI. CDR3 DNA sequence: TGTGCCAGCAGTTTTTTCAGGGGCGGAACTGAAGCTTTCTTT. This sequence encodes CASSFFRGGTEAFF.

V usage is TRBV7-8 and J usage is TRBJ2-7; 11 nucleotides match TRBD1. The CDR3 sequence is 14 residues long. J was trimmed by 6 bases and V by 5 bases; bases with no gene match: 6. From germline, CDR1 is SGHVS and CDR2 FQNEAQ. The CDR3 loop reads CASSLGQGAVEQYV. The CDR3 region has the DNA TGTGCCAGCAGCCTCGGACAGGGGGCCGTCGAGCAGTACGTC.

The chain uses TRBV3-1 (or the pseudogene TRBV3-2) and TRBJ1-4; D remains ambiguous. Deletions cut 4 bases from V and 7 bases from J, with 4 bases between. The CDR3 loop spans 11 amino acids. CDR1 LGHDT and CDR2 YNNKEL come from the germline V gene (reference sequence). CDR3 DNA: TGTGCCAGCAGCCCCGGTGAAAAACTGTTTTTT. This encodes CASSPGEKLFF.

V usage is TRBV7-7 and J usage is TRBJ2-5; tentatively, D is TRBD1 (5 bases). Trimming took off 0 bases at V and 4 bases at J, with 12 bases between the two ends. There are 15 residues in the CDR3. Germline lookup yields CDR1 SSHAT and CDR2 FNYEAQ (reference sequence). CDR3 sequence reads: CASSLAPGMGETQYF. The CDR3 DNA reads TGTGCCAGCAGCTTAGCGCCAGGGATGGGAGAGACCCAGTACTTC. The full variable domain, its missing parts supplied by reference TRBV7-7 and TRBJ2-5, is GAGVSQSPRYKVTKRGQDVTLRCDPISSHATLYWYQQALGQGPEFLTYFNYEAQPDKSGLPSDRFSAERPEGSISTLTIQRTEQRDSAMYRCASSLAPGMGETQYFGPGTRLLVL.

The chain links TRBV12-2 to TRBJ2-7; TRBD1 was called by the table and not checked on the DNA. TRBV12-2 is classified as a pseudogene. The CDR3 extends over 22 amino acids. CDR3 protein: CASRLDADRGLSYCWGFYEQYV. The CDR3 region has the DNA TGTGCAAGTCGTTTAGATGCGGACAGGGGGCTCTCCTACTGTTGGGGCTTCTACGAGCAGTACGTC.

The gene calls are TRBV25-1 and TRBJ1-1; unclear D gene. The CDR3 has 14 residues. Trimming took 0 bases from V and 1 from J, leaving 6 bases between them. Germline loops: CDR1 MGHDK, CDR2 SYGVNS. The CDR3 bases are TGTGCCAGCAGTGAATACGGAACGAACACTGAAGCTTTCTTT. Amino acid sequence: CASSEYGTNTEAFF. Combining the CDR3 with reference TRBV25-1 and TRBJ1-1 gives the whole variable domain EADIYQTPRYLVIGTGKKITLECSQTMGHDKMYWYQQDPGMELHLIHYSYGVNSTEKGDLSSESTVSRIRTEHFPLTLESARPSHTSQYLCASSEYGTNTEAFFGQGTRLTVV.

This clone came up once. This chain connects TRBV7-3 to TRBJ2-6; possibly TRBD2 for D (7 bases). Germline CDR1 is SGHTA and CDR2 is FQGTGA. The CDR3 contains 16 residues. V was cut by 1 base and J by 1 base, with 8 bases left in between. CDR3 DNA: TGTGCCAGCAGCTTAAAGGGGGGGTCTGGGGCCAACGTCCTGACTTTC. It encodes CASSLKGGSGANVLTF. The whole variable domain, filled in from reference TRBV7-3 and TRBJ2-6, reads GAGVSQTPSNKVTEKGKYVELRCDPISGHTALYWYRQSLGQGPEFLIYFQGTGAADDSGLPNDRFFAVRPEGSVSTLKIQRTERGDSAVYLCASSLKGGSGANVLTFGAGSRLTVL.

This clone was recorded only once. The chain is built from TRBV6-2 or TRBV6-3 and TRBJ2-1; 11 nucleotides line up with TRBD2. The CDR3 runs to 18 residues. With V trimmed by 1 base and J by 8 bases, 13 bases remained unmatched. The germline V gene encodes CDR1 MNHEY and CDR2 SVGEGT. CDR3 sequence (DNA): TGTGCCAGCAGTTACTTTAGCGGGGGGGCCTTCGGATTGGATGAGCAGTTCTTC. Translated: CASSYFSGGAFGLDEQFF.

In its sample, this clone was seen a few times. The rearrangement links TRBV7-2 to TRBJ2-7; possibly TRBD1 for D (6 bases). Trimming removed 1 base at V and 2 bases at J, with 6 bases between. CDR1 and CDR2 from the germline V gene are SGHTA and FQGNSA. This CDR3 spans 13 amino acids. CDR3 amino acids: CASSLDRAYEQYV. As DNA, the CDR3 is TGTGCCAGCAGCTTAGACAGGGCCTACGAGCAGTACGTC.

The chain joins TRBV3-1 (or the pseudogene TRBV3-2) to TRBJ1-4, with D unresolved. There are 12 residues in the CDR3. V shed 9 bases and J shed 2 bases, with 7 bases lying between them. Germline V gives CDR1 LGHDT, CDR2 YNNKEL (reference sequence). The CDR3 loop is CASQRTNEKLFF. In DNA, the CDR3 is TGTGCCAGTCAACGGACTAATGAAAAACTGTTTTTT.

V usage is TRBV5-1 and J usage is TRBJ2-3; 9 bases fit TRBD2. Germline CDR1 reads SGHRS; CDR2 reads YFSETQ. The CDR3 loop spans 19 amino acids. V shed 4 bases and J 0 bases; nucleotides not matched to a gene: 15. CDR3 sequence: CASSPALAGVRTSTDTQYF. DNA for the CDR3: TGCGCCAGCAGCCCCGCCTTAGCGGGGGTAAGGACTAGCACAGATACGCAGTATTTT.